This T cell receptor (beta chain) emerged from a study of blood T cell repertoires in COVID-19. Overall study context: Donors in the United States, Italy and Spain gave samples during acute or convalescent COVID-19.

The data were produced by immunoSEQ multiplex PCR, yet TCRdb's version contains in-frame clones alone and is incomplete. The table shows around 200,000 clones, with approximately 80% occurring only once. Between the trimmed V and J ends, which lost 1 base and 4 bases, there was a span of 7 bases. The CDR3 sequence is 14 residues long. Germline assignment: CDR1 MNHEY and CDR2 SVGAGI. The sequenced material came from peripheral blood. This receptor was identified in a human donor in a cohort sampled during active COVID-19. V gene TRBV6-5 combines with J gene TRBJ2-2, with no clear D. CDR3 bases: TGTGCCAGCAGTTACTACAGCCGCACCGGGGAGCTGTTTTTT. It is translated as CASSYYSRTGELFF.